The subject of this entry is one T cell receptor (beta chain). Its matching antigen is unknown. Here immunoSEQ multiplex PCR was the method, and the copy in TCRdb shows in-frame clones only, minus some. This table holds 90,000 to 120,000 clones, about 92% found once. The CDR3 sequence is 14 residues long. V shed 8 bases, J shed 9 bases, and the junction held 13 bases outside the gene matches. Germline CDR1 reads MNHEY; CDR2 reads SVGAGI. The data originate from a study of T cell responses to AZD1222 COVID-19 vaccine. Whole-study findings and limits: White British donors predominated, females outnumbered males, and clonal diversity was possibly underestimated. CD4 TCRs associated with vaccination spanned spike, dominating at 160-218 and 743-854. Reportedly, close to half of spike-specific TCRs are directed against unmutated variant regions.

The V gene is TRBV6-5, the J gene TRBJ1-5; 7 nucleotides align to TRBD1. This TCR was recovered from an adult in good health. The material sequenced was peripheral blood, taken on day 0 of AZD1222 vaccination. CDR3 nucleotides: TGTGCCAGCTCCTCTTACGAGACAGGGTCGCCCCAGCATTTT. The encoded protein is CASSSYETGSPQHF.